The 18 T cell receptor beta chains in this list originate from one sample, sequenced in a study of Graves' ophthalmopathy and Graves' hyperthyroidism (dated by TCRdb to the late 2010s). The sample was run on an Illumina HiSeq 2000. For repertoire sequencing, the TCR beta CDR3 regions were amplified from RNA transcripts. A first-round RT-PCR used HTBI primers with the Qiagen OneStep RT-PCR kit, followed by a second-round multiplex PCR, size selection and purification. TCRdb trimmed the raw reads at Q25, called clones with MiXCR and kept productive beta chains. Rows are unified per CDR3 protein, each entry keeping the most common DNA and genes. For this sample there are hundreds of thousands of distinct CDR3 sequences; about two fifths appear just once. 3% to 4% of the sample rests with the top ten. Sequencing was performed on peripheral blood. These receptor sequences come from an adult man with Graves' ophthalmopathy.

The gene calls are TRBV20-1 and TRBJ1-5, with 7 bases identical to TRBD1. Germline trimming cut 5 bases from V and 0 bases from J; bases unmatched to any gene: 4. The CDR3 contains 14 residues. CDR1 and CDR2 from the germline V gene are DFQATT and SNEGSKA (reference sequence). Here the CDR3 DNA reads TGCAGTGCTGAGGACAGGAATAGCAATCAGCCCCAGCATTTT. Translated, it gives CSAEDRNSNQPQHF.

This clonotype has a handful of counts. The rearrangement joins TRBV4-2 to TRBJ1-1, with TRBD1 identical over 8 bases. Losses at the gene ends were 0 bases for V and 4 bases for J; bases not matched to a gene: 4. This CDR3 is built from 15 residues. Germline V gives CDR1 LGHNA, CDR2 YNFKEQ. CDR3: CASSQDRDRGTEAFF. CDR3 DNA: TGTGCCAGCAGCCAAGACCGCGACAGGGGCACTGAAGCTTTCTTT.

The chain is built from TRBV7-8 and TRBJ2-2; tentatively, D is TRBD2 (6 bases). Germline V gives CDR1 SGHVS, CDR2 FQNEAQ. V dropped 5 bases and J dropped 0 bases, with 10 bases sitting between them. The CDR3 consists of 15 residues. CDR3 in amino acids: CASSRRETNTGELFF. CDR3 DNA: TGTGCCAGCAGCCGGCGGGAAACGAACACCGGGGAGCTGTTTTTT.

This clonotype was observed a handful of times. The chain is built from TRBV6-1 and TRBJ2-5, with D hard to call. Germline V lookup: CDR1 MNHNS, CDR2 SASEGT. Trimming left V 6 bases short and J 2 bases short, with 10 bases between. The CDR3 extends over 13 amino acids. The CDR3: CASRPRGQETQYF. CDR3 bases: TGTGCCAGCAGGCCCCGAGGTCAAGAGACCCAGTACTTC.

V usage is TRBV2 and J usage is TRBJ2-3; D tentatively reads TRBD1 or TRBD2 (5 bases each). This CDR3 spans 14 amino acids. Germline CDR1 is SNHLY and CDR2 is FYNNEI. The ends were cut back, 2 bases at V and 3 bases at J, with 9 bases in the middle. For the CDR3, the DNA is TGTGCCAGCAGTGAAACGGGACGGACAGATACGCAGTATTTT. Translation gives CASSETGRTDTQYF.

V is TRBV12-3 or TRBV12-4 and J is TRBJ1-4, with 12 bases that match TRBD1. CDR3 length: 18 amino acids. V shed 6 bases and J 1 base; nucleotides not matched to a gene: 9. CDR3 residues: CASRSGTGGLGTNEKLFF. In DNA form, the CDR3 reads TGTGCCAGCAGGTCCGGGACAGGGGGCCTCGGAACTAATGAAAAACTGTTTTTT.

The rearrangement joins TRBV29-1 to TRBJ2-5, with TRBD2 matching 8 bases. Germline V gene sequence: CDR1 SQVTM, CDR2 ANQGSEA. The junction had 24 bases not matched to a gene; V was cut back by 3 bases and J by 3 bases. CDR3 length equals 20 residues. CDR3 nucleotide sequence: TGCAGCGTTGATTCTGGGCGGGGGGTTGGCGGGACTCATCTCGAAGAGACCCAGTACTTC. This gives the protein CSVDSGRGVGGTHLEETQYF.

This clonotype was seen a handful of times. This CDR3 reads CASSQDPNSGNTIYF. The CDR3 DNA sequence: TGCGCCAGCAGCCAAGATCCTAACTCTGGAAACACCATATATTTT. This chain connects TRBV4-1 to TRBJ1-3, with D hard to call. Germline V gene data show CDR1 as MGHRA and CDR2 as YSYEKL. Trimming removed 0 bases from V and 0 bases from J, with 6 bases in between. This CDR3 has 15 residues.

This clonotype came up a few times. The V and J genes are TRBV4-1 and TRBJ2-5; D is uncertain. The CDR3 totals 14 residues. The germline V gene has CDR1 MGHRA and CDR2 YSYEKL. V was trimmed by 0 bases and J by 5 bases, leaving 10 bases between them. Written as DNA, the CDR3 is TGCGCCAGCAGCCAAGAGAGGAAAAGGGAGACCCAGTACTTC. Translated: CASSQERKRETQYF.

The rearrangement uses TRBV7-9 and TRBJ2-2; D may match TRBD1 or TRBD2 (6 bases each). The CDR3 spans 15 residues. V lost 3 bases, J lost 7 bases, and 15 bases lay in between. Per the germline V gene, CDR1 is SEHNR and CDR2 is FQNEAQ (reference sequence). Here the CDR3 DNA reads TGTGCCAGCAGCTTGGGGGGCAGCACATTCGGGGAGCTGTTTTTT. This codes for CASSLGGSTFGELFF.

In its sample, this clonotype was seen many times. The genes are TRBV9 and TRBJ1-2; a weak D match, TRBD1 (5 bases). The CDR3 totals 14 residues. In germline, CDR1 is SGDLS, CDR2 YYNGEE. V lost 4 bases and J 8 bases, leaving 18 bases between the germline ends. The CDR3 DNA is TGTGCCAGCAGCTCCCGACGTGACAGTCAAGGCTACACCTTC. Protein product: CASSSRRDSQGYTF.

The V and J genes are TRBV11-2 and TRBJ1-2; D not resolved. The CDR3 length is 15 residues. Trimming removed 0 bases from V and 3 bases from J, with 11 bases in between. From germline, CDR1 is SGHAT and CDR2 FQNNGV. CDR3 DNA sequence: TGTGCCAGCAGCTTAGATCGGTGGAAAGACTATGGCTACACCTTC. Its protein is CASSLDRWKDYGYTF.

This chain connects TRBV25-1 to TRBJ2-3; 7 bases are shared with TRBD2. Germline CDR1 and CDR2: MGHDK and SYGVNS. V trimming: 6 bases; J trimming: 2 bases; junction bases outside the gene matches: 8. This CDR3 contains 15 residues. CDR3 protein: CASRPSGEPTDTQYF. CDR3 in DNA: TGTGCCAGCAGGCCCAGCGGGGAACCCACAGATACGCAGTATTTT.

Comment on this clonotype: The CDR3 end shows no conserved phenylalanine or tryptophan, and so a read error is likely. It is unclear where the CDR3 begins or ends on the DNA, so no DNA is shown, and the CDR3 is as TCRdb lists it. The chain recombines TRBV20-1 with TRBJ2-2; the table names TRBD1, a call not compared with the DNA. The germline V gene encodes CDR1 DFQATT and CDR2 SNEGSKA (reference sequence). Inclusive of both ends, the CDR3 amounts to 8 amino acids. This chain's CDR3 is CSAPNRTV.

J is TRBJ2-2 and V is TRBV5-1, with D uncertain. Germline CDR1 is SGHRS and CDR2 is YFSETQ. The V and J ends lost 6 bases and 1 base respectively, with 7 bases between them. CDR3 size: 13 residues. This chain's CDR3 is CASMDQNTGELFF. CDR3 nucleotide sequence: TGCGCCAGCATGGACCAGAACACCGGGGAGCTGTTTTTT.

The chain couples TRBV20-1 to TRBJ2-7; D uncertain. CDR3 length equals 10 residues. The V gene's germline CDR1 is DFQATT and CDR2 SNEGSKA (reference sequence). V was clipped by 1 base and J by 7 bases, with 5 bases between them. The CDR3 DNA reads TGCAGTGCTAGAGGTGGAGAGCAGTACTTC. Translating it yields CSARGGEQYF.

Many counts were recorded for this clonotype. The chain joins TRBV20-1 to TRBJ1-1; the match to TRBD1 covers 10 bases. Per germline, CDR1 DFQATT and CDR2 SNEGSKA (reference sequence). CDR3 length: 11 residues. The CDR3 here is CRVDRGPEAFF. In DNA, the CDR3 is TGCAGGGTTGACAGGGGGCCTGAAGCTTTCTTT.

Only one count was recorded for this clonotype. This sequence joins TRBV18 and TRBJ1-1, with TRBD1 as a possible D gene (6 bases). V gave up 0 bases and J gave up 8 bases, with 16 bases separating them. The CDR3 is 15 amino acids. The germline CDR1 and CDR2 sequences are KGHSH and LQKENI. The CDR3 DNA follows: TGTGCCAGCTCACCACCGACAGGACTACTAGGAGAAGCTTTCTTT. Protein: CASSPPTGLLGEAFF.